This T cell receptor (beta chain) was recorded in a study of tumor and adjacent non-tumor tissue in lung cancer. Findings of the study overall: Tumor repertoires had a smaller top 100 clone share than normal lung. Significantly higher TCR diversity was found in tumor than normal lung.

RNA was extracted from bulk tissue without any cell sorting. Newly diagnosed lung cancer patients had thoracic surgery in China, August–November 2014, without prior chemotherapy. The CDR3 sequence is 14 residues long. The library came from three nested PCR rounds adapted from ARM-PCR protocols. TCRdb itself ran the multiplex PCR reads through MiXCR, one entry per CDR3 protein. The sample carries tens of thousands of distinct CDR3 sequences, roughly 72% recorded once. This clonotype was seen many times. Its antigen is currently unknown. This chain joins TRBV21-1 and TRBJ2-7; whether TRBD2, the table's D call, matches the DNA was not checked. TRBV21-1 is a known pseudogene. The sequence derives from a woman between 40 and 55 years old with non-small cell lung cancer. Sequences were obtained from lung tumor tissue. CDR3 bases: TGTGCCAGCAGCAAGGATAGTCTAACTTACGAGCAGTACTTC. Its translation: CASSKDSLTYEQYF.